The text below deals with one TCR beta chain. Original methodology: The authors estimated nucleated cell counts from reference gene primer amplification. Some clones are missing from TCRdb's copy, which holds only in-frame ones; the method was immunoSEQ multiplex PCR. Clone size and the V and J calls come from that table; the DNA yielded D and trimming. The profile shows 350,000 to 450,000 clones, approximately 91% of them singletons. CDR1 is GTSNPN and CDR2 is SVGIG in the germline V gene (reference sequence). Trimming removed 1 base from V and 1 base from J, with 13 bases in between. CDR3 length equals 16 residues. The age range of participants was about 18 to 100 years, with residence in 20 to 25 US areas. Exposed study participants had met a COVID-19 case within 2 weeks before entry. The source of the sample is a study of blood T cell repertoires in COVID-19. Across the whole study: Sources were T cells, B-cell-depleted T cells, or PBMCs; the material itself was cDNA or gDNA.

Sequenced input: PBMCs or T cells enriched from blood (not recorded which). The TCR comes from a middle-aged woman who had been exposed to COVID-19. This chain links TRBV30 with TRBJ1-4, with D maybe TRBD1 (5 bases). In DNA form, the CDR3 reads TGTGCCTGGAGTGCCCCCAAGGGGCGAACTAATGAAAAACTGTTTTTT. This gives the protein CAWSAPKGRTNEKLFF.